Following are 2 T cell receptor beta chains from one sample sequenced in a study of tumor-infiltrating lymphocytes in primary liver carcinoma. Germline DNA was also extracted, and blood RNA derived from unsorted whole blood. The researchers produced TCR beta cDNA from approximately 540 ng total RNA with a constant-region primer. Libraries covering TCR beta were generated through three nested multiplex PCR rounds (using a slightly modified ARM-PCR). Researchers ran the first two PCR rounds for roughly 10 cycles each with TRBV1-TRBV30 forward primers and a C-beta reverse primer. TCRdb re-derived calls from the multiplex PCR reads in MiXCR, one entry per CDR3 protein. The table has 250,000 to 350,000 distinct CDR3 sequences, about 50% seen once. Material for sequencing was peripheral blood. Receptor source: a woman aged 25 to 39 with primary liver carcinoma and hepatitis B virus infection.

The CDR3 DNA reads TGTGCCAGCAGGACCACTAGTAGGGGGGTAGGGGAGCAGTTCTTC. Its translation is CASRTTSRGVGEQFF. The chain employs TRBV6-2 or TRBV6-3 and TRBJ2-1; D may match TRBD1 or TRBD2 (6 bases each). Trimming removed 6 bases from V and 10 bases from J, with 22 bases in between. The CDR3 loop spans 15 amino acids. CDR1 and CDR2 from the germline V gene are MNHEY and SVGEGT.

Regarding this clonotype: Given a much more abundant clone one base away, this may be a read error. The chain employs TRBV6-5 and TRBJ1-6; 7 nucleotides match TRBD1. The length of the CDR3 is 16 residues. CDR1 is MNHEY and CDR2 is SVGAGI in the germline V gene. J gave up 0 bases and V 6 bases, and 5 bases lay outside the gene matches. The CDR3 protein is CASSQGVSSYNSPLHF. CDR3 sequence (DNA): TGTGCCAGCAGCCAGGGGGTTAGCTCCTATAATTCACCCCTCCACTTT.